Here is one TCR beta chain with its context. These data come from a study of response to subunit inactivated influenza vaccine. This CDR3 contains 14 residues. Trimming cost V 4 bases and J 4 bases; bases outside gene matches: 5. In germline, CDR1 is SGHRS, CDR2 YFSETQ. TCRdb reprocessed the RT-PCR reads via MiXCR and lists one record per CDR3 protein. The sample carries 250,000 to 350,000 distinct CDR3 sequences, approximately 21% recorded once. The TCR sequence derives from a man aged 50 to 69 who received an inactivated influenza vaccine. V and J are TRBV5-1 and TRBJ1-5; TRBD1 matches at 7 bases. This specimen was PBMCs from blood, taken around 22 months after vaccination. DNA for the CDR3: TGCGCCAGCAGCGAAGGGACAGCTAATCAGCCCCAGCATTTT. Translation gives CASSEGTANQPQHF.